Shown below are 27 T cell receptor beta chains from a single sample sequenced in a study of blood T cell repertoires in COVID-19. Produced via immunoSEQ multiplex PCR; TCRdb's table is partial and in-frame only. The profile shows more than 95,000 clones, 92% of them singletons. Sequenced: peripheral blood. The source of these receptors is a man in his fifties with COVID-19, enrolled during active disease.

The rearrangement links TRBV19 to TRBJ2-1; 10 bases map to TRBD1. Trimming took 5 bases from V and 6 from J; bases not matched to a gene: 7. Germline V CDR1 and CDR2: LNHDA, SQIVND (reference sequence). The CDR3 length is 15 residues. Written as DNA, the CDR3 is TGTGCCAGTAGTCCGAGACAGGGGGCGATCAATGAGCAGTTCTTC. It specifies CASSPRQGAINEQFF.

This sequence joins TRBV5-4 and TRBJ2-2, with a tentative D call TRBD2 (6 bases). The CDR3 runs 17 residues. CDR1 is SGHNT and CDR2 is YYREEE in the germline V gene (reference sequence). V was trimmed by 1 base and J by 2 bases, leaving 15 bases between them. The DNA for the CDR3 is TGTGCCAGCAGCTTGATGTCCGGGAGCGAAAACACCGGGGAGCTGTTTTTT. It yields the protein CASSLMSGSENTGELFF.

The chain links TRBV2 to TRBJ2-7; TRBD1 agrees at 7 bases. The CDR3 has 14 residues. Germline lookup yields CDR1 SNHLY and CDR2 FYNNEI. Germline trimming cut 7 bases from V and 1 base from J; bases unmatched to any gene: 7. The CDR3 coding sequence is TGTGCCAGCATGACCGGACAGGTTTCCTACGAGCAGTACTTC. It yields the protein CASMTGQVSYEQYF.

The chain recombines TRBV7-9 with TRBJ1-5, with 9 bases fitting TRBD1. The CDR3 runs 19 residues. Losses at the gene ends were 1 base for V and 5 bases for J; bases not matched to a gene: 15. Germline lookup yields CDR1 SEHNR and CDR2 FQNEAQ (reference sequence). The CDR3 reads CASSLGVGQGRGSHQPQHF. In DNA form, the CDR3 reads TGTGCCAGCAGCTTAGGTGTGGGACAGGGTCGAGGTTCGCATCAGCCCCAGCATTTT.

V is TRBV5-1 and J is TRBJ2-3; TRBD2 matches at 8 bases. The J segment lost 0 bases and the V segment lost 3 bases, leaving 3 bases of the junction unmatched. The V gene's germline CDR1 is SGHRS and CDR2 YFSETQ. This CDR3 contains 15 residues. As DNA, the CDR3 is TGCGCCAGCAGCTCCGGGAGGGTGAGCACAGATACGCAGTATTTT. It encodes CASSSGRVSTDTQYF. Variable domain in full (rest from reference TRBV5-1 and TRBJ2-3): KAGVTQTPRYLIKTRGQQVTLSCSPISGHRSVSWYQQTPGQGLQFLFEYFSETQRNKGNFPGRFSGRQFSNSRSEMNVSTLELGDSALYLCASSSGRVSTDTQYFGPGTRLTVL.

The chain recombines TRBV9 with TRBJ2-1, with TRBD2 matching 12 bases. CDR1 is SGDLS and CDR2 is YYNGEE in the germline V gene. The CDR3 is made up of 20 amino acids. Trimming cost V 4 bases and J 1 base; bases outside gene matches: 15. CDR3 loop: CASSPLGASGRDQSYNEQFF. The CDR3 DNA follows: TGTGCCAGCAGCCCCCTGGGCGCTAGCGGGAGGGACCAGTCCTACAATGAGCAGTTCTTC.

The CDR3 coding sequence is TGTGCCACCAGTGCGACAGAGACTTCCACAGATACGCAGTATTTT. Its protein is CATSATETSTDTQYF. The V and J genes are TRBV24-1 and TRBJ2-3; D may be TRBD1 (5 bases). The V end was cut by 5 bases, the J end by 2 bases, with 13 bases between. CDR1 KGHDR and CDR2 SFDVKD come from the germline V gene. The CDR3 spans 15 residues.

The chain is built from TRBV24-1 and TRBJ2-3; no clear D. V lost 0 bases and J 4 bases, leaving 4 bases between the germline ends. CDR1 KGHDR and CDR2 SFDVKD come from the germline V gene. The CDR3 sequence is 13 residues long. In nucleotides, the CDR3 is TGTGCCACCAGTGATTTGCGTGCAGATACGCAGTATTTT. Translating it yields CATSDLRADTQYF.

The CDR3, as DNA: TGCGCCAGCAGCAATCAGGGGGATTATAATTCACCCCTCCACTTT. Protein: CASSNQGDYNSPLHF. This sequence joins TRBV5-1 and TRBJ1-6; 7 nucleotides agree with TRBD1. CDR1 and CDR2 from the germline V gene are SGHRS and YFSETQ. This CDR3 contains 15 residues. V was pared by 4 bases and J by 4 bases, with 5 bases of the junction left unmatched.

The genes are TRBV5-1 and TRBJ1-2; D ambiguous. The germline gives CDR1 SGHRS, CDR2 YFSETQ. The ends were cut back, 5 bases at V and 6 bases at J, with 17 bases in the middle. The CDR3 loop spans 14 amino acids. CDR3 region: CASSEAAYTHGYTF. For the CDR3, the DNA is TGCGCCAGCAGTGAGGCTGCCTACACCCATGGCTACACCTTC.

The chain combines TRBV19 with TRBJ2-6; a weak D match, TRBD2 (6 bases). The CDR3 totals 16 residues. Germline CDR1 reads LNHDA; CDR2 reads SQIVND (reference sequence). Trimming left V 2 bases short and J 2 bases short, with 10 bases between. The CDR3 nucleotides are TGTGCCAGTAGTATATTGCCGGGGGCTGGGGCCAACGTCCTGACTTTC. Its protein is CASSILPGAGANVLTF. Full variable domain (rest looked up from reference TRBV19 and TRBJ2-6): DGGITQSPKYLFRKEGQNVTLSCEQNLNHDAMYWYRQDPGQGLRLIYYSQIVNDFQKGDIAEGYSVSREKKESFPLTVTSAQKNPTAFYLCASSILPGAGANVLTFGAGSRLTVL.

The chain couples TRBV27 to TRBJ1-2; 9 bases are shared with TRBD1. The ends lost 3 bases at V and 6 bases at J; junction bases unmatched: 5. CDR3 length: 14 amino acids. The germline gives CDR1 MNHEY, CDR2 SMNVEV (reference sequence). The CDR3 nucleotides are TGTGCCAGCAGTTTTGGGACAGGGTTTCATGGCTACACCTTC. This codes for CASSFGTGFHGYTF.

The V call is TRBV5-1, the J call TRBJ2-2; D is perhaps TRBD2 (5 bases). V lost 6 bases to trimming and J lost 0 bases, with 9 bases between them. CDR3 length: 14 residues. CDR1 SGHRS and CDR2 YFSETQ come from the germline V gene. CDR3 sequence reads: CASTLGTNTGELFF. CDR3 in DNA: TGCGCCAGCACACTAGGGACGAACACCGGGGAGCTGTTTTTT.

The V and J genes are TRBV18 and TRBJ2-3; TRBD2 agrees at 12 bases. The germline V gene has CDR1 KGHSH and CDR2 LQKENI. J gave up 3 bases and V 8 bases, and 6 bases lay outside the gene matches. The CDR3 runs 15 residues. CDR3 sequence (DNA): TGTGCCAGCAGTGGACTAGCGGGGACGACAGATACGCAGTATTTT. The encoded protein is CASSGLAGTTDTQYF.

The genes are TRBV9 and TRBJ2-1; 13 nucleotides agree with TRBD2. Germline-derived CDR1 and CDR2 are SGDLS and YYNGEE. Trimming cost V 3 bases and J 10 bases; bases outside gene matches: 10. The CDR3 totals 16 residues. The DNA for the CDR3 is TGTGCCAGCAGCGCCGGACTAGCGGGAGCCTCTGGGGAGCAGTTCTTC. It specifies CASSAGLAGASGEQFF.

This chain joins TRBV9 and TRBJ2-2; D is unresolved. CDR3 size: 13 residues. The germline gives CDR1 SGDLS, CDR2 YYNGEE. V shed 2 bases and J shed 5 bases, with 7 bases lying between them. Written as DNA, the CDR3 is TGTGCCAGCAGCGTTGCCACAACCGGGGAGCTGTTTTTT. Translated: CASSVATTGELFF.

J is TRBJ2-1 and V is TRBV5-1; D is ambiguous. The CDR3 contains 15 residues. Germline CDR1 is SGHRS and CDR2 is YFSETQ. V lost 4 bases and J 5 bases, leaving 16 bases between the germline ends. CDR3 nucleotides: TGCGCCAGCAGCGGTGGCAGACTGGTTGACAATGAGCAGTTCTTC. It encodes CASSGGRLVDNEQFF.

The chain employs TRBV24-1 and TRBJ2-5; TRBD1 might be the D (6 bases). The ends were cut back, 4 bases at V and 0 bases at J, with 8 bases in the middle. Germline assignment: CDR1 KGHDR and CDR2 SFDVKD. CDR3 length: 14 residues. The CDR3 DNA reads TGTGCCACCAGTGAAAACAGGGACCAAGAGACCCAGTACTTC. Translated, it gives CATSENRDQETQYF.

Only a few counts were recorded for this clone. The chain is built from TRBV27 and TRBJ1-6; D is unresolved. Germline V CDR1 and CDR2: MNHEY, SMNVEV (reference sequence). V dropped 3 bases and J dropped 13 bases, with 13 bases sitting between them. The CDR3 is 13 amino acids. CDR3 DNA sequence: TGTGCCAGCAGTTTCCCGGGAGTTGGGCCCCTCCACTTT. Its protein is CASSFPGVGPLHF.

The genes are TRBV6-6 and TRBJ1-1; 7 bases agree with TRBD1. Trimming at V came to 5 bases and at J to 1 base, leaving 7 bases not matched to a gene. The CDR3 contains 15 residues. CDR1 and CDR2 from the germline V gene are MNHNY and SVGAGI (reference sequence). DNA for the CDR3: TGTGCCAGCAGTCAAGACAGGGTAACGAACACTGAAGCTTTCTTT. It translates to CASSQDRVTNTEAFF.

V gene TRBV27 combines with J gene TRBJ2-2; TRBD1 agrees at 9 bases. Per germline, CDR1 MNHEY and CDR2 SMNVEV (reference sequence). V lost 2 bases and J lost 8; bases outside the gene matches: 6. CDR3 length: 15 residues. CDR3 DNA sequence: TGTGCCAGCAGTTTAATACAGGGGGCATCTGGGGAGCTGTTTTTT. This gives the protein CASSLIQGASGELFF.

The V call is TRBV7-9, the J call TRBJ2-5; 11 nucleotides match TRBD2. CDR3 length: 16 residues. After removal of 10 bases from V and 2 bases from J, the junction contained 12 bases not matched to a gene. Germline V gives CDR1 SEHNR, CDR2 FQNEAQ (reference sequence). For the CDR3, the DNA is TGTGCCACAGGGACTAGCGGACTTGGACGGCAAGAGACCCAGTACTTC. Its protein is CATGTSGLGRQETQYF.

The V call is TRBV6-5, the J call TRBJ2-7, with 9 bases aligning to TRBD2. J gave up 1 base and V 7 bases, and 8 bases lay outside the gene matches. Germline V gene sequence: CDR1 MNHEY, CDR2 SVGAGI. This CDR3 has 15 residues. For the CDR3, the DNA is TGTGCCAGCATCACCGCGGGGGGGGCATCCTACGAGCAGTACGTC. Translation gives CASITAGGASYEQYV.

In this sample, this clone turned up once. The chain uses TRBV2 and TRBJ1-2; 7 nucleotides agree with TRBD1. The V and J ends lost 6 bases and 4 bases, in that order; junction bases with no gene match: 5. Germline V gene lookup returns CDR1 SNHLY and CDR2 FYNNEI. The CDR3 is made up of 13 amino acids. This chain's CDR3 is CASRATGTYGYTF. The CDR3, as DNA: TGTGCCAGCAGAGCGACAGGGACCTATGGCTACACCTTC. The whole variable domain, filled in from reference TRBV2 and TRBJ1-2, reads EPEVTQTPSHQVTQMGQEVILRCVPISNHLYFYWYRQILGQKVEFLVSFYNNEISEKSEIFDDQFSVERPDGSNFTLKIRSTKLEDSAMYFCASRATGTYGYTFGSGTRLTVV.

V gene TRBV5-1 combines with J gene TRBJ2-1, with 9 bases identical to TRBD2. With 0 bases clipped from V and 9 bases from J, the junction kept 7 bases outside the gene matches. Germline V gene lookup returns CDR1 SGHRS and CDR2 YFSETQ. CDR3 size: 15 residues. Written as DNA, the CDR3 is TGCGCCAGCAGCTTGGCGGGTAGCGGGAGCCCTGAGCAGTTCTTC. Translated: CASSLAGSGSPEQFF. The variable domain in full, with the rest retrieved from reference TRBV5-1 and TRBJ2-1, is KAGVTQTPRYLIKTRGQQVTLSCSPISGHRSVSWYQQTPGQGLQFLFEYFSETQRNKGNFPGRFSGRQFSNSRSEMNVSTLELGDSALYLCASSLAGSGSPEQFFGPGTRLTVL.

This clone was observed once. The chain couples TRBV5-1 to TRBJ1-4; maybe TRBD1 (5 bases). V was clipped by 1 base and J by 7 bases, with 11 bases between them. Per the germline V gene, CDR1 is SGHRS and CDR2 is YFSETQ. CDR3 length: 14 amino acids. CDR3 sequence: CASSLLGRGEKLFF. Written as DNA, the CDR3 is TGCGCCAGCAGCTTGCTGGGGCGCGGTGAAAAACTGTTTTTT.

The rearrangement uses TRBV18 and TRBJ1-5; D unclear. CDR1 and CDR2 from the germline V gene are KGHSH and LQKENI. The CDR3 loop spans 15 amino acids. V was clipped by 5 bases and J by 4 bases, with 15 bases between them. The CDR3, as DNA: TGTGCCAGCTCAACCGGGCCCGAGGGTAATCAGCCCCAGCATTTT. Amino acids: CASSTGPEGNQPQHF.